A single sample is the source of the 10 T cell receptor beta chains below, sequenced in a study of type 1 regulatory T cells. TCRdb itself ran the reads through MiXCR, one entry per CDR3 protein. The sample records over 55,000 distinct CDR3 sequences, around 49% being singletons. Their antigen targets remain unknown. The sequencing input was cultured non-Tr1 T cells, either the whole culture or a sorted T cell fraction (not recorded which). Receptors originate from a human donor in good health.

The V gene is TRBV4-3, the J gene TRBJ2-5, with D perhaps matching TRBD2 (6 bases). The V gene lost 1 base and the J gene lost 5 bases, with 26 bases spanning the gap. The CDR3 extends over 19 amino acids. CDR1 LGHNA and CDR2 YSLEER come from the germline V gene. This CDR3 is CASSQGFRDGKLSGETQYF. The CDR3 DNA is TGCGCCAGCAGCCAAGGCTTCCGGGACGGAAAACTAAGCGGGGAGACCCAGTACTTC.

The chain recombines TRBV6-5 with TRBJ1-2; D not certain. Deletions cut 7 bases from V and 1 base from J, with 10 bases between. There are 13 residues in the CDR3. Per the germline V gene, CDR1 is MNHEY and CDR2 is SVGAGI. The DNA of the CDR3 is TGTGCCAGCACCGGTCGGGTTAACTATGGCTACACCTTC. This translates into CASTGRVNYGYTF.

This clonotype occurred many times. At one end, the junction sequence differs from germline, possibly due to a read error. V gene TRBV10-2 combines with J gene TRBJ2-1; D may be TRBD2 (7 bases). CDR1 and CDR2 from the germline V gene are WSHSY and SAAADI. This CDR3 comprises 13 residues. DNA for the CDR3: TGCGCCAGCAGTGAGGAGAGGGGGGGGCCTCGGATCTTC. Its protein product is CASSEERGGPRIF.

J is TRBJ2-2 and V is TRBV5-1; D is unresolved. The germline CDR1 and CDR2 sequences are SGHRS and YFSETQ. The V and J ends lost 0 bases and 6 bases respectively, with 12 bases between them. The CDR3 consists of 15 residues. CDR3 DNA sequence: TGCGCCAGCAGCTTGGTGTCCAGACCCCCCGGGGAGCTGTTTTTT. Translating it yields CASSLVSRPPGELFF. The whole variable domain, remainder taken from reference TRBV5-1 and TRBJ2-2, is KAGVTQTPRYLIKTRGQQVTLSCSPISGHRSVSWYQQTPGQGLQFLFEYFSETQRNKGNFPGRFSGRQFSNSRSEMNVSTLELGDSALYLCASSLVSRPPGELFFGEGSRLTVL.

This clonotype appeared a few times. The chain recombines TRBV10-3 with TRBJ1-1; TRBD1 matches 7 bases. J was trimmed by 2 bases and V by 4 bases; bases with no gene match: 7. The CDR3 is made up of 15 amino acids. Germline V CDR1 and CDR2: ENHRY, SYGVKD. The CDR3 bases are TGTGCCATCAGTGGGTCCCGGGACAGAAACACTGAAGCTTTCTTT. This codes for CAISGSRDRNTEAFF.

Many counts were recorded for this clonotype. V is TRBV10-3 and J is TRBJ2-3; the match to TRBD2 covers 8 bases. This CDR3 has 13 amino acids. The germline gives CDR1 ENHRY, CDR2 SYGVKD. Trimming removed 7 bases from V and 4 bases from J; junction bases left unmatched: 4. Written as DNA, the CDR3 is TGTGCCATCAAGGAGCGGGGGCCAGATACGCAGTATTTT. Residues: CAIKERGPDTQYF.

This chain links TRBV2 with TRBJ1-1; 7 bases line up with TRBD1. This CDR3 is built from 15 residues. Germline assignment: CDR1 SNHLY and CDR2 FYNNEI. V shed 6 bases, J shed 0 bases, and the junction held 7 bases outside the gene matches. The CDR3 is CASREQGLLNTEAFF. The CDR3 nucleotides read TGTGCCAGCAGGGAACAGGGGCTATTGAACACTGAAGCTTTCTTT.

The chain employs TRBV20-1 and TRBJ1-6; 7 bases agree with TRBD1. V shed 0 bases and J 9 bases; nucleotides not matched to a gene: 5. Germline values: CDR1 DFQATT, CDR2 SNEGSKA (reference sequence). CDR3 size: 14 residues. The CDR3 protein is CSAREAGGRSPLHF. The CDR3 bases are TGCAGTGCTAGAGAGGCAGGGGGTCGTTCACCCCTCCACTTT.

This clonotype is categorized as medium-sized. The chain combines TRBV7-9 with TRBJ2-2; 8 bases align to TRBD2. The V gene end was trimmed by 7 bases and the J gene end by 6 bases; junction bases not matched to a gene: 16. The V gene's germline CDR1 is SEHNR and CDR2 FQNEAQ (reference sequence). This CDR3 is 17 amino acids long. The CDR3 DNA follows: TGTGCCAGCACCATATGGGAGCGGGGGTACCGACCCGGGGAGCTGTTTTTT. It encodes CASTIWERGYRPGELFF.

The chain's CDR3 is CAGGSGQGANEQYF. As DNA, the CDR3 is TGTGCCGGCGGATCGGGACAGGGCGCAAACGAGCAGTACTTC. This chain connects TRBV6-2 or TRBV6-3 to TRBJ2-7; 9 positions match TRBD1. This CDR3 has 14 residues. From germline, CDR1 is MNHEY and CDR2 SVGEGT. V lost 11 bases to trimming and J lost 5 bases; unmatched junction nucleotides: 13.